This entry lists 12 T cell receptor beta chains sequenced from one sample in a study of tumor and adjacent non-tumor tissue in lung cancer. This sample's RNA came from whole unsorted tissue. TCRbeta libraries were built with three rounds of nested PCR, modified from ARM-PCR. TCRdb reanalysed the multiplex PCR reads using MiXCR and keeps one entry per CDR3 protein. The table records around 200,000 distinct CDR3 sequences, 70% to 75% of them present only once. Input material: lung tumor tissue. These receptors all stem from a man aged 55 to 69 with non-small cell lung cancer.

The rearrangement uses TRBV6-6 and TRBJ2-5; D gene uncertain. CDR3 size: 13 residues. Germline V gene data show CDR1 as MNHNY and CDR2 as SVGAGI (reference sequence). V was shortened by 6 bases and J by 6 bases, with 14 bases between the two germline ends. Here the CDR3 DNA reads TGTGCCAGCAGCCCCCAGGCGCAAAAGACCCAGTACTTC. Protein sequence: CASSPQAQKTQYF.

This clonotype was recorded at least ten times. V gene TRBV6-1 combines with J gene TRBJ2-1; 14 bases map to TRBD2. The CDR3 extends over 15 amino acids. V dropped 8 bases and J dropped 5; count of bases not matched to a gene: 5. The V gene's germline CDR1 is MNHNS and CDR2 SASEGT. In nucleotides, the CDR3 is TGTGCCAGCGCCTGGACTAGCGGGGGGAACAATGAGCAGTTCTTC. It specifies CASAWTSGGNNEQFF.

To note about this clonotype: At one of its ends the junction is not consistent with the germline gene, which may arise from a read error. The chain couples TRBV5-1 to TRBJ2-3, with 11 bases matching TRBD2. Germline CDR1 reads SGHRS; CDR2 reads YFSETQ. The CDR3 consists of 15 residues. CDR3 nucleotides: TGCTCCAGCAGCCGGGGACTAGCGGAAGGGGATACGCAGTATTTT. Translating gives CSSSRGLAEGDTQYF.

As regards this clonotype: An end of the junction differs from the germline gene, which may be a read error. This chain links TRBV6-5 with TRBJ2-3; D remains ambiguous. The CDR3 covers 15 residues. CDR1 MNHEY and CDR2 SVGAGI come from the germline V gene. CDR3 coding DNA: TGTGCTAGCAGTTACACGGCATGGGTTCCAGATACGCAGTATTTT. Translated: CASSYTAWVPDTQYF.

With respect to this clonotype: The junction differs from germline at one of its ends, possibly a read error. The J gene is TRBJ2-2, the V gene TRBV6-2 or TRBV6-3, with 8 bases matching TRBD2. CDR1 and CDR2 from the germline V gene are MNHEY and SVGEGT. This CDR3 has 14 residues. The CDR3 DNA is TGTGCCAGATGGCTTAGCGGGAACACCGGGGAACTGTTTTTT. Translating gives CARWLSGNTGELFF.

With respect to this clonotype: One base away lies a much larger clone, so this may be a sequencing read error. V and J are TRBV12-3 or TRBV12-4 and TRBJ2-7, with D unclear. CDR3 length equals 12 residues. This CDR3 reads CASSKTFNEQLF. Here the CDR3 DNA reads TGTGCCAGCAGCAAGACTTTCAATGAGCAGTTATTC.

As for this clonotype: The junction differs from germline at one of its ends, possibly a read error. The chain combines TRBV6-2 or TRBV6-3 with TRBJ2-1; the match to TRBD2 covers 9 bases. Germline CDR1 is MNHEY and CDR2 is SVGEGT. The CDR3 extends over 15 amino acids. The CDR3 sequence: CASSSSGKVYKEQSF. CDR3 bases: TGTGCCAGCAGTTCTAGCGGGAAGGTCTACAAAGAGCAGTCCTTC.

A note on this clonotype: A clone one base away is much larger, so this may be a read error. The rearrangement uses TRBV11-2 and TRBJ2-2; D ambiguous. This CDR3 has 14 amino acids. Deletions cut 5 bases from V and 9 bases from J, with 16 bases between. The germline gives CDR1 SGHAT, CDR2 FQNNGV. The CDR3 nucleotides read TGTGCCAGCAGCGTATCCCACTCAGGCCGGGAGCTGTTTTTT. Translated, it gives CASSVSHSGRELFF. Full variable domain (rest looked up from reference TRBV11-2 and TRBJ2-2): EAGVAQSPRYKIIEKRQSVAFWCNPISGHATLYWYQQILGQGPKLLIQFQNNGVVDDSQLPKDRFSAERLKGVDSTLKIQPAKLEDSAVYLCASSVSHSGRELFFGEGSRLTVL.

J is TRBJ1-5 and V is TRBV6-1, with 9 bases fitting TRBD1. This CDR3 spans 17 amino acids. Germline CDR1 and CDR2: MNHNS and SASEGT. V lost 4 bases and J lost 4; bases outside the gene matches: 11. The CDR3 sequence is CASSGARGQGLNQPQHF. DNA of the CDR3: TGTGCCAGCAGTGGAGCAAGAGGACAGGGGTTAAATCAGCCCCAGCATTTT.

The J gene is TRBJ2-7, the V gene TRBV10-3; 7 bases fit TRBD1. The V and J ends lost 6 bases and 1 base, in that order; junction bases with no gene match: 9. Germline loops: CDR1 ENHRY, CDR2 SYGVKD. The CDR3 loop spans 15 amino acids. The CDR3 DNA follows: TGTGCCATCAGGACAGGACAGGAACCTTCCTACGAGCAGTACTTC. Translation gives CAIRTGQEPSYEQYF.

On this clonotype: One junction end disagrees with the germline gene, perhaps due to a read error. The chain combines TRBV6-5 with TRBJ1-2; D remains ambiguous. Germline values: CDR1 MNHEY, CDR2 SVGAGI. This CDR3 is built from 13 residues. CDR3 coding DNA: TGTTCCAGCAGTTCCAACTCCCTTTATGGCTACACCTTC. Translation gives CSSSSNSLYGYTF.

Concerning this clonotype: The junction and the germline gene differ at one end; a read error may be behind it. This chain links TRBV4-2 with TRBJ2-7; tentatively, D is TRBD1 or TRBD2 (5 bases each). The CDR3 spans 16 residues. Per the germline V gene, CDR1 is LGHNA and CDR2 is YNFKEQ. As DNA, the CDR3 is TGTGTCAGCAGCCAAGGGCCTGGGGGTGGGGCCTACGAGCAGTACTTC. It specifies CVSSQGPGGGAYEQYF.